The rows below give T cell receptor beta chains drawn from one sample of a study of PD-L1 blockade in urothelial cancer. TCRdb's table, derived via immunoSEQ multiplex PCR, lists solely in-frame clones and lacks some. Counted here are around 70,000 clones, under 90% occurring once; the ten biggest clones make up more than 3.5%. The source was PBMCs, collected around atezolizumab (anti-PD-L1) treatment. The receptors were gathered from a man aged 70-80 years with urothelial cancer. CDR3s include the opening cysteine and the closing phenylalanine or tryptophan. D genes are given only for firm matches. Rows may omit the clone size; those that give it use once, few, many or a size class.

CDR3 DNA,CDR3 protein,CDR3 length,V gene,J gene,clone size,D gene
TGTGCCAGCAGCTCGGACAGGGTGGTTCAGCCCCAGCATTTT,CASSSDRVVQPQHF,14,TRBV7-9,TRBJ1-5,.,TRBD1
TGTGCCAGCAGGGGACTAGCGGGGGAGGGCACAGATACGCAGTATTTT,CASRGLAGEGTDTQYF,16,TRBV27,TRBJ2-3,.,TRBD2
TGTGCCAGTGCTGAGTGGGCCGGCGGGAGACTAGGGGAGCAGTACTTC,CASAEWAGGRLGEQYF,16,TRBV27,TRBJ2-7,.,TRBD2
TGTGCCAGCAGCCCCAGGCAGGGGGCGTTAGATGGCTACACCTTC,CASSPRQGALDGYTF,15,TRBV7-2,TRBJ1-2,.,TRBD1
TGTGCCAGCAGACAGGGGGCCTACGAGCAGTACTTC,CASRQGAYEQYF,12,TRBV2,TRBJ2-7,.,TRBD1
TGTGCCACCCTAGCCGGGACATTTTTATATGGCTACACCTTC,CATLAGTFLYGYTF,14,TRBV28,TRBJ1-2,once,.
TGTGCCAGCAGCTTGGGACAGGCCCCGGTAGAAGCTTTCTTT,CASSLGQAPVEAFF,14,TRBV5-5,TRBJ1-1,once,.
TGTGCCAGCAGTTCACTCGGGACAGGGGTTATCCCCACAGATACGCAGTATTTT,CASSSLGTGVIPTDTQYF,18,TRBV28,TRBJ2-3,.,TRBD1
TGCAGTGCTACATTAGAAGATACGCAGTATTTT,CSATLEDTQYF,11,TRBV20-1,TRBJ2-3,.,.
TGTGCCAGCAATATGAACAGGGGCAATGAGCAGTTCTTC,CASNMNRGNEQFF,13,TRBV27,TRBJ2-1,.,TRBD1
TGTGCCAGCAGCTCGTCGACTAGCGGGAGAATAGATACGCAGTATTTT,CASSSSTSGRIDTQYF,16,TRBV7-2,TRBJ2-3,.,TRBD2
TGTGCCAGCAGCCAAGGGGGGGGGTTCGAACGGAACGAGCAGTACTTC,CASSQGGGFERNEQYF,16,TRBV4-2,TRBJ2-7,.,TRBD2
TGTGCCAGCAGTTACTCACGGGGTGGCTACGAGCAGTACTTC,CASSYSRGGYEQYF,14,TRBV6-5,TRBJ2-7,.,.
TGTGCCAGCAGCAATCGGGAGGGGACACAAGAGACCCAGTACTTC,CASSNREGTQETQYF,15,TRBV7-9,TRBJ2-5,.,TRBD2
TGTGCCAGCAGCTTCGGGGACAGGGGGCGACGGTACAATGAGCAGTTCTTC,CASSFGDRGRRYNEQFF,17,TRBV27,TRBJ2-1,once,TRBD1
TGTGCCAGCAGCTTGCGTGGCACAGATACGCAGTATTTT,CASSLRGTDTQYF,13,TRBV5-4,TRBJ2-3,.,.
TGTGCCAGCAGCTTTCTTCCAGGGTATGGAAACACCATATATTTT,CASSFLPGYGNTIYF,15,TRBV5-5,TRBJ1-3,.,.
TGTGCCAGCAGTCTAGACACAGATACGCAGTATTTT,CASSLDTDTQYF,12,TRBV28,TRBJ2-3,.,.
TGTGCCAGCAGCCAAGGGGGGCCTCGTGGCTATGGCTACACCTTC,CASSQGGPRGYGYTF,15,TRBV4-2,TRBJ1-2,.,.
TGTGCCAGCAGTTATCGGACAGGGGACACCGGGGAGCTGTTTTTT,CASSYRTGDTGELFF,15,TRBV6-6,TRBJ2-2,.,TRBD1
TGTGCCAGTAGTATCAACAGAGCTAACACTGAAGCTTTCTTT,CASSINRANTEAFF,14,TRBV19,TRBJ1-1,few,.
TGTGCCAGCAGCGTGGGGGCCTCGAACACTGAAGCTTTCTTT,CASSVGASNTEAFF,14,TRBV9,TRBJ1-1,.,.
TGCGCCAGCCTTGGAGATCTAGCGGGGTCCCCGGGCGGTGAGCAGTTCTTC,CASLGDLAGSPGGEQFF,17,TRBV10-2,TRBJ2-1,.,TRBD2
TGTGCCAGCAGCCTTGCTGGCGGGTCGTTGGTTGAGCAGTTCTTC,CASSLAGGSLVEQFF,15,TRBV14,TRBJ2-1,.,.
TGTGCCAGTAACTACCCCGGGGCGGGAGGCTACACCTTC,CASNYPGAGGYTF,13,TRBV19,TRBJ1-2,.,.
TGTGCCAGCAGTTTGACACGCACCGACACCGGGGAGCTGTTTTTT,CASSLTRTDTGELFF,15,TRBV6-1,TRBJ2-2,.,.
TGCGCCAGCGCGCTAGACTCTGGAAACACCATATATTTT,CASALDSGNTIYF,13,TRBV5-1,TRBJ1-3,.,.
TGTGCCAGCAGAGCGGTTCAGCCCCAGCATTTT,CASRAVQPQHF,11,TRBV28,TRBJ1-5,.,.
TGTGCCAGCAGTGAAACCAGGGTAGTTCCCCAGCATTTT,CASSETRVVPQHF,13,TRBV2,TRBJ1-5,few,.
TGTGCCAGCAGCCTGACTAGTGTCGACGAGCAGTACTTC,CASSLTSVDEQYF,13,TRBV7-9,TRBJ2-7,.,.
TGCGCCAGCAGCTGGGGACTAGCGGGCGCCCTAGATACGCAGTATTTT,CASSWGLAGALDTQYF,16,TRBV5-1,TRBJ2-3,.,TRBD2
TGTGCCAGCAGCCCGCAATTACAGGGAGGGGAGCGATATGGCTACACCTTC,CASSPQLQGGERYGYTF,17,TRBV7-9,TRBJ1-2,.,.
TGTGCCAGCAGTGCCGAAACAGGACCCTATGGCTACACCTTC,CASSAETGPYGYTF,14,TRBV6-1,TRBJ1-2,few,.
TGTGCCAGCAGTTTAGAACCGGACACTGAAGCTTTCTTT,CASSLEPDTEAFF,13,TRBV27,TRBJ1-1,few,.
TGTGCCAGCAGTTTGACAGCCCTAGGAACCTACACTGAAGCTTTCTTT,CASSLTALGTYTEAFF,16,TRBV27,TRBJ1-1,.,.
TGTGCCTCAGCGGGAGTTATTGGCTCCTACGAGCAGTACTTC,CASAGVIGSYEQYF,14,TRBV7-9,TRBJ2-7,.,TRBD2
TGTGCCAGCAGCATCCGGAGCGGGGGCAACACCGGGGAGCTGTTTTTT,CASSIRSGGNTGELFF,16,TRBV7-7,TRBJ2-2,.,TRBD2
TGTGCCAGTAGTATTAGCGGGAGGGCAATAACCGGGGAGCTGTTTTTT,CASSISGRAITGELFF,16,TRBV19,TRBJ2-2,.,TRBD2
TGTGCCAGCAGCTTAGAACAGGGACTATCCTACGAGCAGTACTTC,CASSLEQGLSYEQYF,15,TRBV7-8,TRBJ2-7,.,.
TGTGCCAGCTCACCAACGCGGAATCCCTATAGCAATCAGCCCCAGCATTTT,CASSPTRNPYSNQPQHF,17,TRBV18,TRBJ1-5,.,.
TGTGCCAGTAGTATGCCACTAGCGGGAGGATACAATGAGCAGTTCTTC,CASSMPLAGGYNEQFF,16,TRBV19,TRBJ2-1,.,TRBD2
TGTGCCAGCTCACCCAACGACAGTAACGGAGAGACCCAGTACTTC,CASSPNDSNGETQYF,15,TRBV18,TRBJ2-5,.,.
TGTGCCAGCCAAAGGGGAAACATTCAGTACTTC,CASQRGNIQYF,11,TRBV6-1,TRBJ2-4,.,.
TGTGCCAGCAGCGCCCTAGCGGGAGGGGTAACGAACACCGGGGAGCTGTTTTTT,CASSALAGGVTNTGELFF,18,TRBV9,TRBJ2-2,.,TRBD2
TGTGCCAGCAGCTTAGAGGCTAGCGATAGCACAGATACGCAGTATTTT,CASSLEASDSTDTQYF,16,TRBV7-6,TRBJ2-3,few,.
TGTGCCAGCAGCCCCCAGGGACTAGCGGGAGACGAGCAGTACTTC,CASSPQGLAGDEQYF,15,TRBV7-3,TRBJ2-7,.,TRBD2
TGTGCCAGCAGCTCCCGGGCGGGAGGAACCTACAATGAGCAGTTCTTC,CASSSRAGGTYNEQFF,16,TRBV7-2,TRBJ2-1,.,TRBD2
TGTGCCAGCAGTGGACTAGCGGAATTCTTAGGTAGTGAGCAGTTCTTC,CASSGLAEFLGSEQFF,16,TRBV2,TRBJ2-1,.,TRBD2
TGTGCCAGCAGATCCGACAGGGGAAGCAATCAGCCCCAGCATTTT,CASRSDRGSNQPQHF,15,TRBV27,TRBJ1-5,.,TRBD1
TGCGCCAGCAGCCAGGGGACTACAACCTACGAGCAGTACTTC,CASSQGTTTYEQYF,14,TRBV4-1,TRBJ2-7,.,TRBD2
TGCGCCAGCAGCTTGGGGACAGGGCAGAACGACTATGGCTACACCTTC,CASSLGTGQNDYGYTF,16,TRBV5-1,TRBJ1-2,.,TRBD1
TGTGCCACAGGGACAGGGAGGGCCGGGGAGCTGTTTTTT,CATGTGRAGELFF,13,TRBV19,TRBJ2-2,few,TRBD1
TGTGCCAGCAGCTGGGACAGGCAGCATGAAAAACTGTTTTTT,CASSWDRQHEKLFF,14,TRBV5-6,TRBJ1-4,.,TRBD1
TGCGCCAGCAGCATGTCAGGGGCTTCGGGGGAGCAGTACTTC,CASSMSGASGEQYF,14,TRBV5-1,TRBJ2-7,once,.
TGTGCCAGCAGCTTACAGGGGGTCTACGAGCAGTACTTC,CASSLQGVYEQYF,13,TRBV13,TRBJ2-7,.,TRBD1